Each of the 15 T cell receptor beta chains below was sequenced from the same sample in a study of regulatory T cells in long-lasting Graves disease (TCRdb year 2021). The method was multiplex PCR. The run used an Illumina HiSeq 4000. TCR beta libraries were built with iRepertoire HTBI primers and Arm-PCR amplification of CDR3 regions. TCRdb reprocessed the public reads (quality trimming at Q25 with fastp, clone calling with MiXCR) and kept in-frame beta chains. When rows share a CDR3 protein, they turn into one entry using the most common DNA and genes. The sample table records 350,000 to 500,000 distinct CDR3 sequences; 20% to 25% of these occur just once. Roughly an eighth of the sample belongs to the ten largest clones. According to the study, the label for this sample's time point signals: persistent/refractory GD, antithyroid drugs over 5 years with positive TRAb. For both TCR sequencing and RNA sequencing, RNA was extracted from PBMCs using TRIzol.

The sample was peripheral blood mononuclear cells (PBMCs), taken when the disease was refractory, from a patient treated with antithyroid drugs. These receptors were taken from a female donor with Graves disease.

The sample holds many counts of this clonotype. The chain carries TRBV6-1 and TRBJ1-4, with no clear D. Germline CDR1 and CDR2: MNHNS and SASEGT. This CDR3 is 12 amino acids long. The germline V and J ends were trimmed by 10 bases and 6 bases, with 12 bases remaining between them. CDR3 nucleotides: TGTGCCACTACGGAGGGAGATGAAAAACTGTTTTTT. Encoded protein: CATTEGDEKLFF.

Turning to this clonotype: A much larger clone is a single base away; this may be a read error. The genes are TRBV7-2 and TRBJ2-2, with D perhaps TRBD2 (6 bases). CDR1 and CDR2 from the germline V gene are SGHTA and FQGNSA. This CDR3 has 19 amino acids. V lost 4 bases and J 3 bases, leaving 24 bases between the germline ends. CDR3 amino acids: CASSSQVGGLLLYTGELFF. The CDR3 DNA reads as TGTGCCAGCAGCTCCCAAGTTGGAGGGTTATTGTTGTACACCGGGGAGCTGTTTTTT.

This clonotype was detected ten times or more. The chain couples TRBV28 to TRBJ2-7, with 9 bases identical to TRBD1. The V gene end was trimmed by 5 bases and the J gene end by 4 bases; junction bases not matched to a gene: 9. CDR1 is MDHEN, CDR2 SYDVKM, per germline. CDR3 length equals 15 residues. The CDR3 sequence: CASSPGGTGSYEQYF. CDR3 coding DNA: TGTGCCAGCAGTCCAGGGGGGACAGGGAGTTACGAGCAGTACTTC. The full variable domain, rest sourced from reference TRBV28 and TRBJ2-7, is DVKVTQSSRYLVKRTGEKVFLECVQDMDHENMFWYRQDPGLGLRLIYFSYDVKMKEKGDIPEGYSVSREKKERFSLILESASTNQTSMYLCASSPGGTGSYEQYFGPGTRLTVT.

This clonotype was seen many times. The chain couples TRBV28 to TRBJ1-1; D remains unclear. CDR3 length: 14 residues. The germline V and J ends were trimmed by 3 bases and 1 base, with 9 bases remaining between them. Per germline, CDR1 MDHEN and CDR2 SYDVKM. CDR3 DNA: TGTGCCAGCAGTTTTGGGCAGCCGAACACTGAAGCTTTCTTT. It encodes CASSFGQPNTEAFF.

The table lists this clonotype with many counts. For the CDR3, the DNA is TGTGCCAGCAGCTATTCGGTGACTCCTAACTATGGCTACACCTTC. Its translation: CASSYSVTPNYGYTF. This chain uses TRBV3-1 with TRBJ1-2; no clear D gene. Germline V CDR1 and CDR2: LGHDT, YNNKEL (reference sequence). Trimming shortened V by 5 bases and J by 0 bases, and 13 bases separated the two germline ends. CDR3 length equals 15 residues.

This clonotype has just one count. One end of the junction fails to match germline, which may point to a read error. The rearrangement joins TRBV29-1 to TRBJ2-3; TRBD1 matches at 8 bases. The CDR3 loop spans 14 amino acids. From germline, CDR1 is SQVTM and CDR2 ANQGSEA. The DNA of the CDR3 is TGCTGCGTGGCGGGACAGGTCGGCACAGATACGCAGTATTTT. This encodes CCVAGQVGTDTQYF.

This clonotype was seen many times. The gene calls are TRBV27 and TRBJ2-5; D possibly corresponds to TRBD1 (5 bases). The CDR3 runs 14 residues. The germline V gene has CDR1 MNHEY and CDR2 SMNVEV (reference sequence). The V gene lost 1 base and the J gene lost 3 bases, with 9 bases spanning the gap. As DNA, the CDR3 is TGTGCCAGCAGTTTATATGGCAGGGAAGAGACCCAGTACTTC. It encodes CASSLYGREETQYF.

This clonotype was counted at least ten times. J is TRBJ1-1 and V is TRBV28, with TRBD1 matching 9 bases. There are 14 residues in the CDR3. Germline assignment: CDR1 MDHEN and CDR2 SYDVKM. J gave up 4 bases and V 5 bases, and 5 bases lay outside the gene matches. The CDR3 is CASSAGQGTTEAFF. CDR3 bases: TGTGCCAGCAGTGCAGGACAGGGGACCACTGAAGCTTTCTTT.

J is TRBJ2-2 and V is TRBV10-3; TRBD2 might be the D (6 bases). The CDR3 is 16 residues long. In germline, CDR1 is ENHRY, CDR2 SYGVKD. The V and J ends lost 5 bases and 5 bases respectively, with 18 bases between them. Written as DNA, the CDR3 is TGTGCCATCAGTCCCGGGAGCCGCCATAATACCGGGGAGCTGTTTTTT. Protein: CAISPGSRHNTGELFF.

The table lists this clonotype with many counts. V is TRBV12-3 or TRBV12-4 and J is TRBJ1-6; 9 bases line up with TRBD1. With 6 bases clipped from V and 7 bases from J, the junction kept 4 bases outside the gene matches. The CDR3 is 14 residues long. Here the CDR3 reads CASSKGQGNSPLHF. The CDR3, as DNA: TGTGCCAGCAGCAAGGGACAGGGAAATTCACCCCTCCACTTT.

This clonotype has only a few counts. This chain joins TRBV7-2 and TRBJ2-1, with 9 bases aligning to TRBD2. The CDR3 has 15 amino acids. Trimming cost V 1 base and J 12 bases; bases outside gene matches: 10. Germline V CDR1 and CDR2: SGHTA, FQGNSA. The CDR3 protein is CASSLDRTAGGGQFF. The DNA of the CDR3 is TGTGCCAGCAGCTTAGATAGGACTGCGGGAGGGGGGCAGTTCTTC.

CDR3 DNA sequence: TGTGCCAGCAGCGACGACAGGGGTTTGTCACCCCTCCACTTT. This encodes CASSDDRGLSPLHF. The chain recombines TRBV9 with TRBJ1-6; 8 bases map to TRBD1. The CDR3 has 14 amino acids. The V segment lost 3 bases and the J segment 10 bases; nucleotides outside the gene matches: 6. Looked up from germline, CDR1 is SGDLS and CDR2 is YYNGEE.

The chain is built from TRBV20-1 and TRBJ2-7; TRBD2 agrees at 7 bases. The CDR3 contains 12 residues. Trimming took 5 bases from V and 4 from J; bases not matched to a gene: 5. CDR1 and CDR2 from the germline V gene are DFQATT and SNEGSKA (reference sequence). The chain's CDR3 is CSASAGRYEQYF. The CDR3 DNA is TGCAGTGCTTCAGCGGGAAGGTACGAGCAGTACTTC.

The rearrangement joins TRBV5-6 to TRBJ1-5, with D possibly TRBD1 on 5 matching bases. The V and J ends lost 0 bases and 7 bases respectively, with 11 bases between them. Per the germline V gene, CDR1 is SGHDT and CDR2 is YYEEEE. This CDR3 has 14 residues. The CDR3 DNA sequence: TGTGCCAGCAGCTTGGGGGGGGTTGAACAGCCCCAGCATTTT. This gives the protein CASSLGGVEQPQHF.

This clonotype was counted at least ten times. The chain couples TRBV11-1 to TRBJ1-1; TRBD1 is a possible D gene (6 bases). CDR1 is SGHAT, CDR2 FQDESV, per germline (reference sequence). V lost 5 bases to trimming and J lost 2 bases, with 9 bases between them. The CDR3 runs 13 residues. In DNA, the CDR3 is TGTGCCAGCAGCACAGGGACTAACACTGAAGCTTTCTTT. It encodes CASSTGTNTEAFF.